What follows are 32 T cell receptor beta chains derived from one specimen sequenced in a study of early T cells in non-severe SARS-CoV-2 infection. TCRdb re-called the 5' RACE reads with MiXCR, one entry per CDR3 protein. Among approximately 30,000 distinct CDR3 sequences listed, 4.7% were seen once. The sequenced sample was whole blood. The receptors come from an adult who was a healthcare worker with PCR-confirmed SARS-CoV-2 infection or an uninfected control (not recorded which).

This clonotype was detected ten times or more. V usage is TRBV10-1 and J usage is TRBJ2-5; D ambiguous. V shed 6 bases and J shed 2 bases, with 7 bases lying between them. Germline V CDR1 and CDR2: WNHNN, SYGVQD (reference sequence). CDR3 size: 12 residues. This chain's CDR3 is CASRCTQETQYF. DNA for the CDR3: TGCGCCAGCAGATGCACGCAAGAGACCCAGTACTTC.

This clonotype was observed at least ten times. This chain joins TRBV20-1 and TRBJ1-2, with D perhaps TRBD1 (5 bases). The CDR3 length is 14 residues. The germline V gene has CDR1 DFQATT and CDR2 SNEGSKA (reference sequence). V lost 3 bases and J lost 2, with 13 bases in between. As DNA, the CDR3 is TGCAGTGCTAGCCCCGACAGTCCCAACTATGGCTACACCTTC. This sequence encodes CSASPDSPNYGYTF.

The rearrangement links TRBV29-1 to TRBJ1-1; the match to TRBD1 covers 7 bases. Unmatched junction bases numbered 4, after V lost 6 bases and J lost 0 bases. The germline gives CDR1 SQVTM, CDR2 ANQGSEA. The CDR3 totals 13 residues. Here the CDR3 reads CSVGGQMNTEAFF. The CDR3 DNA reads TGCAGCGTGGGGGGACAGATGAACACTGAAGCTTTCTTT.

This clonotype occurred many times. V is TRBV20-1 and J is TRBJ1-2; 9 bases fit TRBD1. There are 15 residues in the CDR3. J was trimmed by 2 bases and V by 3 bases; bases with no gene match: 7. Germline V gene data show CDR1 as DFQATT and CDR2 as SNEGSKA (reference sequence). The CDR3 loop is CSASPAGTGNYGYTF. CDR3 DNA sequence: TGCAGTGCTAGTCCCGCCGGGACAGGGAACTATGGCTACACCTTC.

This clonotype was counted many times. The chain employs TRBV2 and TRBJ2-1, with D perhaps matching TRBD1 (5 bases). This CDR3 comprises 15 residues. Between the trimmed V and J ends, which lost 6 bases and 6 bases, there was a span of 18 bases. Per germline, CDR1 SNHLY and CDR2 FYNNEI. The CDR3 sequence: CASRFQGIAVNEQFF. The CDR3 coding sequence is TGTGCCAGCAGGTTCCAGGGTATCGCCGTCAATGAGCAGTTCTTC.

The table lists this clonotype with many counts. This CDR3 is CSARKLAGGLNTQYF. In nucleotides, the CDR3 is TGCAGTGCTAGAAAGCTAGCGGGGGGGCTGAATACGCAGTATTTT. The rearrangement links TRBV20-1 to TRBJ2-3; 12 positions match TRBD2. Germline loops: CDR1 DFQATT, CDR2 SNEGSKA (reference sequence). Trimming cost V 2 bases and J 7 bases; bases outside gene matches: 7. The CDR3 runs to 15 residues.

This clonotype was seen many times. This rearrangement joins TRBV28 to TRBJ1-3; D gene ambiguous. Deletions cut 5 bases from V and 4 bases from J, with 9 bases between. Looked up from germline, CDR1 is MDHEN and CDR2 is SYDVKM. This CDR3 has 13 residues. Here the CDR3 reads CASSLPTGNTIYF. CDR3 sequence (DNA): TGTGCCAGCAGTCTCCCCACAGGAAACACCATATATTTT.

This clonotype was seen more than once but under ten times. V usage is TRBV20-1 and J usage is TRBJ1-6; D possibly corresponds to TRBD1 (6 bases). Germline V lookup: CDR1 DFQATT, CDR2 SNEGSKA (reference sequence). V gave up 2 bases and J gave up 7 bases, with 6 bases separating them. The CDR3 runs 12 residues. CDR3 residues: CSARQGNSPLHF. The CDR3 bases are TGCAGTGCTAGACAGGGGAATTCACCCCTCCACTTT.

V gene TRBV11-2 combines with J gene TRBJ2-1; D remains unclear. From germline, CDR1 is SGHAT and CDR2 FQNNGV. Trimming stripped 5 bases from V and 5 bases from J, with 16 bases between. The CDR3 length is 15 residues. DNA for the CDR3: TGTGCCAGCAGCCCTAGGACGGGTAACAACAATGAGCAGTTCTTC. This encodes CASSPRTGNNNEQFF.

This clonotype was detected many times. The rearrangement uses TRBV7-9 and TRBJ1-1, with D unresolved. CDR3 length equals 14 residues. Deletions cut 0 bases from V and 4 bases from J, with 9 bases between. Germline loops: CDR1 SEHNR, CDR2 FQNEAQ (reference sequence). The CDR3 loop is CASSLAGWGTEAFF. The CDR3 DNA follows: TGTGCCAGCAGCTTAGCAGGGTGGGGCACTGAAGCTTTCTTT.

This clonotype appeared many times. The chain links TRBV5-1 to TRBJ1-6, with D tentatively TRBD1 (6 bases). CDR3 length: 14 residues. V lost 4 bases and J 8 bases, leaving 13 bases between the germline ends. Germline V CDR1 and CDR2: SGHRS, YFSETQ. This CDR3 reads CASSKGDRDSPLHF. The DNA of the CDR3 is TGCGCCAGCAGCAAGGGGGATAGGGATTCACCCCTCCACTTT. The whole variable domain, filled in from reference TRBV5-1 and TRBJ1-6, reads KAGVTQTPRYLIKTRGQQVTLSCSPISGHRSVSWYQQTPGQGLQFLFEYFSETQRNKGNFPGRFSGRQFSNSRSEMNVSTLELGDSALYLCASSKGDRDSPLHFGNGTRLTVT.

This clonotype occurred many times. V gene TRBV18 combines with J gene TRBJ1-1; TRBD1 might be the D (5 bases). This CDR3 comprises 15 residues. Trimming pared 6 bases from V and 4 bases from J, leaving 18 bases between. CDR1 KGHSH and CDR2 LQKENI come from the germline V gene. The CDR3 protein is CASSPYPWDRTEAFF. DNA for the CDR3: TGTGCCAGCTCCCCATACCCCTGGGACCGCACTGAAGCTTTCTTT.

The chain combines TRBV7-2 with TRBJ2-2; TRBD2 agrees at 11 bases. In germline, CDR1 is SGHTA, CDR2 FQGNSA. The CDR3 covers 17 residues. Trimming took 5 bases from V and 6 from J; bases not matched to a gene: 11. The CDR3 coding sequence is TGTGCCAGCAGCCCTACAACTAGCGGGGGCTTCCCCGGGGAGCTGTTTTTT. Residues: CASSPTTSGGFPGELFF.

This clonotype was counted many times. The chain carries TRBV7-2 and TRBJ2-7; 7 nucleotides line up with TRBD2. Germline values: CDR1 SGHTA, CDR2 FQGNSA. The CDR3 totals 13 residues. The ends lost 5 bases at V and 6 bases at J; junction bases unmatched: 7. Written as DNA, the CDR3 is TGTGCCAGCAGCGCGGGAGCTTCTACCGAGCAGTACTTC. Its translation: CASSAGASTEQYF.

There are many counts of this clonotype. The germline gene is not matched at one end of the junction; a read error may be the cause. The V gene is TRBV3-1, the J gene TRBJ1-1; 9 bases are a match to TRBD1. Germline V gene data show CDR1 as LGHDT and CDR2 as YNNKEL (reference sequence). The CDR3 has 14 amino acids. CDR3 coding DNA: TGTGCCAGCACCCAAGGCCGGGACAGGGCTGAAGCTTTCTTT. It is translated as CASTQGRDRAEAFF.

In its sample, this clonotype was seen many times. The J gene is TRBJ1-2, the V gene TRBV2; D is unresolved. The CDR3 loop spans 16 amino acids. V lost 2 bases and J lost 2, with 15 bases in between. Germline V lookup: CDR1 SNHLY, CDR2 FYNNEI. The DNA for the CDR3 is TGTGCCAGCAGTGAATCAGCTTCCCCTAGGAACTATGGCTACACCTTC. Protein: CASSESASPRNYGYTF.

The V and J genes are TRBV27 and TRBJ2-3; 11 bases align to TRBD2. Trimming at V came to 1 base and at J to 6 bases, leaving 12 bases not matched to a gene. This CDR3 is built from 18 residues. In germline, CDR1 is MNHEY, CDR2 SMNVEV (reference sequence). The DNA for the CDR3 is TGTGCCAGCAGTTTATGGGTTAGCGGGGGGGTAGCAATGGATACGCAGTATTTT. Its translation: CASSLWVSGGVAMDTQYF.

This clonotype has ten or more counts. The chain employs TRBV18 and TRBJ2-1; D not certain. Trimming shortened V by 4 bases and J by 6 bases, and 7 bases separated the two germline ends. This CDR3 region has 12 residues. From germline, CDR1 is KGHSH and CDR2 LQKENI. The CDR3 coding sequence is TGTGCCAGCTCACGAGACTCCAATGAGCAGTTCTTC. It encodes CASSRDSNEQFF. Complete variable domain (other parts from reference TRBV18 and TRBJ2-1): NAGVMQNPRHLVRRRGQEARLRCSPMKGHSHVYWYRQLPEEGLKFMVYLQKENIIDESGMPKERFSAEFPKEGPSILRIQQVVRGDSAAYFCASSRDSNEQFFGPGTRLTVL.

The rearrangement links TRBV10-3 to TRBJ2-2, with a possible D match to TRBD1 (6 bases). CDR3 length equals 13 residues. Germline CDR1 is ENHRY and CDR2 is SYGVKD. Trimming removed 5 bases at V and 8 bases at J, with 12 bases between. CDR3 nucleotides: TGTGCCATCAGTCCCACAGGGATGGGGGAGCTGTTTTTT. Residues: CAISPTGMGELFF.

The chain couples TRBV27 to TRBJ1-1; the match to TRBD1 covers 9 bases. With V trimmed by 7 bases and J by 5 bases, 5 bases remained unmatched. The CDR3 has 13 amino acids. Germline loops: CDR1 MNHEY, CDR2 SMNVEV (reference sequence). The CDR3 loop is CASKGTGRTEAFF. In DNA form, the CDR3 reads TGTGCCAGCAAGGGGACAGGGAGGACTGAAGCTTTCTTT.

This clonotype has ten or more counts. CDR3 region: CASSRTSGGRETQYF. The CDR3, as DNA: TGTGCCAGCAGCCGGACTAGCGGGGGTCGGGAGACCCAGTACTTC. The V call is TRBV28, the J call TRBJ2-5; 13 bases are a match to TRBD2. J gave up 5 bases and V 6 bases, and 6 bases lay outside the gene matches. Germline CDR1 reads MDHEN; CDR2 reads SYDVKM. The CDR3 spans 15 residues.

This chain links TRBV6-5 with TRBJ1-1, with no clear D. Trimming pared 11 bases from V and 2 bases from J, leaving 12 bases between. The CDR3 is 12 amino acids. CDR1 is MNHEY and CDR2 is SVGAGI in the germline V gene. The CDR3 region has the DNA TGTGCCGCCTCCAGGCCTAACACTGAAGCTTTCTTT. This gives the protein CAASRPNTEAFF.

This clonotype was detected many times. The rearrangement joins TRBV7-2 to TRBJ2-2; 7 bases fit TRBD1. Germline V gives CDR1 SGHTA, CDR2 FQGNSA. V dropped 7 bases and J dropped 4; count of bases not matched to a gene: 6. The length of the CDR3 is 14 residues. This CDR3 is CASKKGAGTGELFF. CDR3 bases: TGTGCCAGCAAAAAGGGGGCAGGCACCGGGGAGCTGTTTTTT.

The gene calls are TRBV7-3 and TRBJ2-3; D is ambiguous. V shed 5 bases and J shed 2 bases, with 14 bases lying between them. The CDR3 has 15 amino acids. CDR1 is SGHTA and CDR2 is FQGTGA in the germline V gene. The CDR3 reads CASSRHWGDTDTQYF. CDR3 coding DNA: TGTGCCAGCAGCAGACATTGGGGTGACACAGATACGCAGTATTTT.

This clonotype was counted a few times. CDR3 in DNA: TGTGCCAGCAGCTTAAGGATTAGGGACACTGAAGCTTTCTTT. Its translation: CASSLRIRDTEAFF. The chain uses TRBV7-9 and TRBJ1-1; D uncertain. The CDR3 spans 14 residues. Germline CDR1 reads SEHNR; CDR2 reads FQNEAQ (reference sequence). The ends were cut back, 2 bases at V and 3 bases at J, with 10 bases in the middle.

There are many counts of this clonotype. The J gene is TRBJ2-2, the V gene TRBV7-9; D is ambiguous. V gave up 5 bases and J gave up 1 base, with 5 bases separating them. The CDR3 is 13 residues long. The germline V gene encodes CDR1 SEHNR and CDR2 FQNEAQ (reference sequence). The CDR3 nucleotides are TGTGCCAGCAGCCCCAGGAACACCGGGGAGCTGTTTTTT. Translated: CASSPRNTGELFF.

This clonotype was seen ten or more times. The chain carries TRBV18 and TRBJ1-4, with D uncertain. The ends were cut back, 3 bases at V and 5 bases at J, with 4 bases in the middle. CDR3 length equals 12 residues. CDR1 and CDR2 (germline): KGHSH, LQKENI. The CDR3 spells CASSPLNEKLFF. In nucleotides, the CDR3 is TGTGCCAGCTCACCTTTGAATGAAAAACTGTTTTTT.

At least ten counts were recorded for this clonotype. The J gene is TRBJ1-5, the V gene TRBV11-2, with D hard to call. CDR1 and CDR2 (germline): SGHAT, FQNNGV. V dropped 0 bases and J dropped 0 bases, with 6 bases sitting between them. This CDR3 has 15 amino acids. As DNA, the CDR3 is TGTGCCAGCAGCTTAGACAGACATAGCAATCAGCCCCAGCATTTT. This codes for CASSLDRHSNQPQHF.

Many counts were recorded for this clonotype. V and J are TRBV25-1 and TRBJ1-1; D may be TRBD1 (5 bases). There are 15 residues in the CDR3. V lost 2 bases to trimming and J lost 5 bases, with 15 bases between them. Germline lookup yields CDR1 MGHDK and CDR2 SYGVNS. The CDR3 loop is CASSETGLGGTEAFF. CDR3 coding DNA: TGTGCCAGCAGTGAAACTGGACTGGGGGGAACTGAAGCTTTCTTT.

This clonotype was observed at least ten times. This chain links TRBV18 with TRBJ2-7; D uncertain. Germline-derived CDR1 and CDR2 are KGHSH and LQKENI. Trimming removed 6 bases from V and 3 bases from J, with 9 bases in between. The CDR3 extends over 12 amino acids. CDR3 DNA: TGTGCCAGCTCGAACAGCTACTACGAGCAGTACTTC. Amino acids: CASSNSYYEQYF.

There are a few counts of this clonotype. This chain connects TRBV19 to TRBJ2-1, with 9 bases fitting TRBD2. J gave up 9 bases and V 5 bases, and 14 bases lay outside the gene matches. CDR3 size: 16 residues. Per the germline V gene, CDR1 is LNHDA and CDR2 is SQIVND (reference sequence). Here the CDR3 DNA reads TGTGCCAGTAGTTTGGCCAGCGGGGGGTCCAAAGGTGAGCAGTTCTTC. This translates into CASSLASGGSKGEQFF.

This clonotype was counted many times. J is TRBJ2-5 and V is TRBV10-2; 7 bases line up with TRBD2. Germline CDR1 is WSHSY and CDR2 is SAAADI. V was clipped by 5 bases and J by 5 bases; unmatched bases: 8. CDR3 length: 14 residues. The CDR3 DNA follows: TGCGCCAGCAGTTCTAGCGGCTATTGGGAGACCCAGTACTTC. It encodes CASSSSGYWETQYF.